The next 25 T cell receptor beta chains were all read from a single sample in a study of PD-1 blockade in classical Hodgkin lymphoma. Data came from immunoSEQ multiplex PCR; TCRdb stores just in-frame clones and leaves some out. The repertoire holds tens of thousands of clones, with less than 80% as singletons. Each of the patients experienced relapse following autologous stem cell transplantation, and their brentuximab vedotin exposure differed. The sequences come from peripheral blood mononuclear cells (PBMCs), collected at baseline. The receptors shown here come from a human donor with classical Hodgkin lymphoma.

This clone was found a few times. The rearrangement uses TRBV28 and TRBJ1-5, with a possible D match to TRBD1 (6 bases). Germline V gene lookup returns CDR1 MDHEN and CDR2 SYDVKM. This CDR3 has 15 amino acids. Trimming pared 2 bases from V and 9 bases from J, leaving 17 bases between. The CDR3 protein is CASSLSTGTSLPQHF. The CDR3 DNA follows: TGTGCCAGCAGTTTAAGCACAGGGACGTCTCTGCCCCAGCATTTT.

The rearrangement links TRBV29-1 to TRBJ2-5, with a tentative D call TRBD2 (6 bases). V was cut by 3 bases and J by 7 bases, with 15 bases left in between. Germline CDR1 is SQVTM and CDR2 is ANQGSEA. The CDR3 is made up of 13 amino acids. This chain's CDR3 is CSVEVGGAWTQYF. The CDR3 region has the DNA TGCAGCGTTGAGGTCGGGGGTGCATGGACCCAGTACTTC.

The genes are TRBV10-3 and TRBJ1-2; 8 bases line up with TRBD1. This CDR3 is built from 12 residues. Looked up from germline, CDR1 is ENHRY and CDR2 is SYGVKD. The trim removed 9 bases at V and 4 bases at J, leaving 4 bases unmatched. The CDR3: CAIQGEGYGYTF. Here the CDR3 DNA reads TGTGCCATACAGGGGGAGGGCTATGGCTACACCTTC.

This chain connects TRBV9 to TRBJ1-1; D is possibly TRBD1 (5 bases). The CDR3 loop spans 14 amino acids. Germline assignment: CDR1 SGDLS and CDR2 YYNGEE. The germline V and J ends were trimmed by 4 bases and 7 bases, with 17 bases remaining between them. In nucleotides, the CDR3 is TGTGCCAGCAGCCCCACTCCGGGACGGATTGAAGCTTTCTTT. As protein: CASSPTPGRIEAFF.

This clone was seen only a few times. The chain joins TRBV7-9 to TRBJ1-3; 7 nucleotides agree with TRBD1. V lost 3 bases, J lost 6 bases, and 8 bases stayed unmatched. CDR1 is SEHNR, CDR2 FQNEAQ, per germline (reference sequence). This CDR3 region has 15 residues. The CDR3 sequence is CASSFPGGFENTIYF. CDR3 in DNA: TGTGCCAGCAGCTTTCCAGGGGGTTTTGAAAACACCATATATTTT.

V usage is TRBV10-2 and J usage is TRBJ1-3; D unclear. The germline gives CDR1 WSHSY, CDR2 SAAADI. V gave up 6 bases and J gave up 0 bases, with 6 bases separating them. The CDR3 sequence is 13 residues long. The CDR3 sequence: CASRTYSGNTIYF. For the CDR3, the DNA is TGCGCCAGCAGGACATACTCTGGAAACACCATATATTTT.

The rearrangement joins TRBV7-2 to TRBJ2-3, with D tentatively TRBD1 (6 bases). Germline V gene sequence: CDR1 SGHTA, CDR2 FQGNSA. The CDR3 is 13 residues long. V was trimmed by 10 bases and J by 2 bases, leaving 13 bases between them. DNA for the CDR3: TGTGCCACCAACAGGGACATCACAGATACGCAGTATTTT. Protein: CATNRDITDTQYF. Using reference TRBV7-2 and TRBJ2-3 for the parts outside the CDR3, the full variable domain is GAGVSQSPSNKVTEKGKDVELRCDPISGHTALYWYRQSLGQGLEFLIYFQGNSAPDKSGLPSDRFSAERTGGSVSTLTIQRTQQEDSAVYLCATNRDITDTQYFGPGTRLTVL.

The V gene is TRBV11-2, the J gene TRBJ1-6; D may be TRBD1 (5 bases). The V gene's germline CDR1 is SGHAT and CDR2 FQNNGV. V was shortened by 0 bases and J by 10 bases, with 7 bases between the two germline ends. The CDR3 covers 13 residues. The CDR3 region has the DNA TGTGCCAGCAGCTTAGACCGGGGCTCACCCCTCCACTTT. Its translation is CASSLDRGSPLHF. Supplemented by reference TRBV11-2 and TRBJ1-6, the full variable domain reads EAGVAQSPRYKIIEKRQSVAFWCNPISGHATLYWYQQILGQGPKLLIQFQNNGVVDDSQLPKDRFSAERLKGVDSTLKIQPAKLEDSAVYLCASSLDRGSPLHFGNGTRLTVT.

The chain employs TRBV29-1 and TRBJ2-7; the D gene is possibly TRBD2 (5 bases). The germline V and J ends were trimmed by 5 bases and 5 bases, with 19 bases remaining between them. The CDR3 contains 14 residues. CDR1 and CDR2 (germline): SQVTM, ANQGSEA. This CDR3 reads CSVSPGFRTHEQYF. CDR3 in DNA: TGCAGCGTTTCCCCGGGGTTTAGAACCCACGAGCAGTACTTC.

The V and J genes are TRBV5-4 and TRBJ2-5; D remains unclear. The V end lost 3 bases, the J end lost 1 base, and 13 bases lay between the germline ends. Germline V gene sequence: CDR1 SGHNT, CDR2 YYREEE (reference sequence). The CDR3 has 15 residues. The CDR3 spells CASSSQASTQETQYF. CDR3 sequence (DNA): TGTGCCAGCAGCTCCCAGGCCTCTACCCAAGAGACCCAGTACTTC.

This clone was detected only a few times. The chain combines TRBV7-2 with TRBJ2-6; possible D gene TRBD2, 6 bases. Trimming removed 0 bases from V and 0 bases from J, with 9 bases in between. This CDR3 has 17 amino acids. Germline CDR1 reads SGHTA; CDR2 reads FQGNSA. CDR3 sequence: CASSLALGGSGANVLTF. The CDR3 DNA reads TGTGCCAGCAGCTTAGCCTTGGGGGGCTCTGGGGCCAACGTCCTGACTTTC.

The chain employs TRBV2 and TRBJ2-1, with D uncertain. With 4 bases removed from V and 6 bases from J, the gap between germline ends came to 16 bases. Germline V CDR1 and CDR2: SNHLY, FYNNEI. This CDR3 comprises 15 residues. The CDR3 DNA reads TGTGCCAGCAGTGTTTCACAACTGGGTTTCAATGAGCAGTTCTTC. Its protein product is CASSVSQLGFNEQFF.

The chain recombines TRBV6-6 with TRBJ1-5; the D is unclear. V was cut by 6 bases and J by 2 bases, with 11 bases left in between. The germline gives CDR1 MNHNY, CDR2 SVGAGI (reference sequence). CDR3 size: 14 residues. The CDR3 nucleotides are TGTGCCAGCAGCCCCGGTTTGGGCAATCAGCCCCAGCATTTT. Its protein product is CASSPGLGNQPQHF.

This chain links TRBV6-5 with TRBJ2-6; D remains ambiguous. The germline CDR1 and CDR2 sequences are MNHEY and SVGAGI. V was clipped by 2 bases and J by 0 bases, with 5 bases between them. There are 15 residues in the CDR3. Written as DNA, the CDR3 is TGTGCCAGCAGTTACCTTTACTCTGGGGCCAACGTCCTGACTTTC. It translates to CASSYLYSGANVLTF.

The rearrangement links TRBV20-1 to TRBJ1-6; no reliable D call. Per the germline V gene, CDR1 is DFQATT and CDR2 is SNEGSKA (reference sequence). The ends were cut back, 5 bases at V and 14 bases at J, with 13 bases in the middle. This CDR3 is 11 amino acids long. The CDR3 bases are TGCAGTGCTTGGGCCCTCCGGACCCTCCACTTT. It codes for CSAWALRTLHF.

The chain links TRBV4-3 to TRBJ2-7, with 7 bases matching TRBD2. The CDR3 is made up of 14 amino acids. Germline V CDR1 and CDR2: LGHNA, YSLEER. V was pared by 2 bases and J by 7 bases, with 8 bases of the junction left unmatched. CDR3 bases: TGCGCCAGCAGCCAACGGACTAGACTCGGGGAGCAGTACTTC. Its translation is CASSQRTRLGEQYF.

Comments on this clone: The sample contains more than one DNA sequence encoding this CDR3. The chain uses TRBV9 and TRBJ2-3; perhaps TRBD2 as D (5 bases). CDR3 length: 14 amino acids. V was pared by 1 base and J by 2 bases, with 8 bases between. The germline gives CDR1 SGDLS, CDR2 YYNGEE. CDR3 bases: TGTGCCAGCAGCGTAAGCGGATACACAGATACGCAGTATTTT. It translates to CASSVSGYTDTQYF.

This sequence joins TRBV7-2 and TRBJ2-7, with TRBD2 as a possible D gene (6 bases). Trimming removed 4 bases from V and 9 bases from J, with 19 bases in between. CDR3 length: 14 amino acids. Germline V CDR1 and CDR2: SGHTA, FQGNSA. CDR3 protein: CASSSFVWGVGQYF. CDR3 nucleotide sequence: TGTGCCAGCAGCTCGTTTGTATGGGGGGTCGGGCAGTACTTC.

J is TRBJ2-3 and V is TRBV7-6; D not certain. CDR1 SGHVS and CDR2 FNYEAQ come from the germline V gene. The CDR3 loop spans 13 amino acids. V was shortened by 1 base and J by 6 bases, with 8 bases between the two germline ends. For the CDR3, the DNA is TGTGCCAGCAGCTTAGTACTCTGGGATACGCAGTATTTT. Translating gives CASSLVLWDTQYF.

The chain has TRBV18 and TRBJ2-7, with 9 bases lining up with TRBD1. This CDR3 contains 15 residues. Germline V CDR1 and CDR2: KGHSH, LQKENI. J was trimmed by 6 bases and V by 3 bases; bases with no gene match: 9. As DNA, the CDR3 is TGTGCCAGCTCACCCCCTACCGGGACAGGGATCGAGCAGTACTTC. This encodes CASSPPTGTGIEQYF.

The rearrangement links TRBV6-5 to TRBJ2-7; either TRBD1 or TRBD2 may fit D (5 bases each). The length of the CDR3 is 15 residues. From germline, CDR1 is MNHEY and CDR2 SVGAGI. V lost 2 bases and J lost 0, with 11 bases in between. CDR3 coding DNA: TGTGCCAGCAGTTACGACAGAGACTACTCCTACGAGCAGTACTTC. It encodes CASSYDRDYSYEQYF.

For the CDR3, the DNA is TGTGCCAGTAGTCCGGGACAGGGGATGGGCTACACCTTC. Translated: CASSPGQGMGYTF. V is TRBV19 and J is TRBJ1-2, with TRBD1 matching 10 bases. The germline gives CDR1 LNHDA, CDR2 SQIVND (reference sequence). The V gene end was trimmed by 5 bases and the J gene end by 8 bases; junction bases not matched to a gene: 5. This CDR3 spans 13 amino acids.

Of note for this clone: One end of the junction does not line up with germline, which may come from a read error. The CDR3 reads CASSLTGSEAFF. In DNA form, the CDR3 reads TGTGCCAGCAGCTTAACAGGGTCTGAAGCTTTCTTT. This chain joins TRBV5-1 and TRBJ1-1; a weak D match, TRBD1 (6 bases). The CDR3 is 12 residues long. The V gene's germline CDR1 is SGHRS and CDR2 YFSETQ.

The genes are TRBV9 and TRBJ2-7; TRBD1 or TRBD2 may be the D gene (5 bases each). V shed 4 bases and J shed 0 bases, with 11 bases lying between them. The CDR3 has 14 residues. Germline CDR1 reads SGDLS; CDR2 reads YYNGEE. The CDR3, as DNA: TGTGCCAGCAGCAGAGGGGACCGCTCCTACGAGCAGTACTTC. This codes for CASSRGDRSYEQYF.

This clone was picked up one time. This chain links TRBV4-1 with TRBJ2-3; no reliable D call. The germline V gene encodes CDR1 MGHRA and CDR2 YSYEKL. The CDR3 runs 17 residues. V dropped 0 bases and J dropped 0 bases, with 13 bases sitting between them. CDR3: CASSQEVKRVSTDTQYF. Here the CDR3 DNA reads TGCGCCAGCAGCCAAGAGGTTAAGCGAGTAAGCACAGATACGCAGTATTTT.